This passage covers 13 T cell receptor beta chains from one sample sequenced in a study of vaccination and CD4 T cells after COVID-19. Once obtained from cultured CD4+ T cells, the DNA was sequenced using the Oncomine TCR Beta short-read assay. MiXCR, applied by TCRdb to the PCR reads, yields one record per CDR3 protein. This sample has roughly 4,700 distinct CDR3 sequences; 65% to 80% occur once, and the top ten carry more than 45%. This sample's treatment: approximately 9-day PBMC culture with coronavirus spike peptide pools or control peptides (ViraFEST assay). No antigen is known for these receptors. Sequenced sample: CD4+ T cells from blood, cultured in vitro. The receptors were gathered from a human donor who had recovered from COVID-19.

This clonotype has a handful of counts. The CDR3 DNA is TGCAGTGCTAGGGGGCTAGCGGGGAGGTATGGAGCCAAAAACATTCAGTACTTC. It specifies CSARGLAGRYGAKNIQYF. The chain is built from TRBV20-1 and TRBJ2-4, with 9 nucleotides matching TRBD2. Germline V gives CDR1 DFQATT, CDR2 SNEGSKA (reference sequence). The CDR3 loop spans 18 amino acids. V dropped 3 bases and J dropped 0; count of bases not matched to a gene: 12.

The chain carries TRBV6-1 and TRBJ2-5, with 8 bases that match TRBD2. CDR1 is MNHNS, CDR2 SASEGT, per germline. This CDR3 contains 15 residues. V was pared by 7 bases and J by 7 bases, with 14 bases of the junction left unmatched. The CDR3 DNA reads TGTGCCAGCACGAGAGCGGGGGCCCCCAGAGGGACCCAGTACTTC. It codes for CASTRAGAPRGTQYF.

The genes are TRBV7-2 and TRBJ1-5, with D possibly being TRBD1 (5 bases). V dropped 2 bases and J dropped 4 bases, with 6 bases sitting between them. The CDR3 length is 13 residues. Germline V gene sequence: CDR1 SGHTA, CDR2 FQGNSA. CDR3 DNA sequence: TGTGCCAGCAGCTTAAGGGGAAATCAGCCCCAGCATTTT. This translates into CASSLRGNQPQHF.

This rearrangement joins TRBV20-1 to TRBJ2-1, with 9 bases matching TRBD1. The ends lost 6 bases at V and 3 bases at J; junction bases unmatched: 6. Germline V gene sequence: CDR1 DFQATT, CDR2 SNEGSKA (reference sequence). This CDR3 has 14 residues. CDR3 amino acids: CSAPRTGVYNEQFF. CDR3 DNA: TGCAGTGCCCCAAGGACAGGGGTCTACAATGAGCAGTTCTTC.

The J gene is TRBJ1-6, the V gene TRBV25-1; the match to TRBD1 covers 8 bases. V was clipped by 7 bases and J by 10 bases; unmatched bases: 9. Germline CDR1 and CDR2: MGHDK and SYGVNS. The CDR3 contains 14 residues. CDR3 sequence: CASTRQGLASPLHF. CDR3 in DNA: TGTGCCAGCACCCGACAGGGGCTGGCCTCACCCCTCCACTTT.

This chain uses TRBV10-3 with TRBJ1-6; possibly TRBD1 for D (5 bases). Trimming stripped 4 bases from V and 6 bases from J, with 22 bases between. Germline CDR1 is ENHRY and CDR2 is SYGVKD. CDR3 size: 18 residues. This CDR3 reads CAISGRDGQRSGNSPLHF. For the CDR3, the DNA is TGTGCCATCAGTGGCCGGGACGGACAAAGGAGTGGTAATTCACCCCTCCACTTT.

This sequence joins TRBV20-1 and TRBJ2-1; the match to TRBD2 covers 8 bases. With V trimmed by 6 bases and J by 8 bases, 9 bases remained unmatched. Germline V gives CDR1 DFQATT, CDR2 SNEGSKA (reference sequence). The CDR3 runs to 13 residues. CDR3 region: CSAAAAGEDEQFF. In nucleotides, the CDR3 is TGCAGTGCCGCAGCAGCGGGAGAGGATGAGCAGTTCTTC.

This clonotype was seen a single time. The CDR3 loop reads CSAARQDINYGYTF. As DNA, the CDR3 is TGCAGTGCTGCCCGACAGGACATTAACTATGGCTACACCTTC. V usage is TRBV20-1 and J usage is TRBJ1-2; D is possibly TRBD1 (6 bases). Germline V lookup: CDR1 DFQATT, CDR2 SNEGSKA (reference sequence). This CDR3 is built from 14 residues. V was pared by 5 bases and J by 1 base, with 14 bases between.

This clonotype came up once. The chain uses TRBV7-8 and TRBJ2-3, with unresolved D. The CDR3 has 15 residues. Germline CDR1 SGHVS, CDR2 FQNEAQ. The V end lost 3 bases, the J end lost 1 base, and 11 bases lay between the germline ends. The chain's CDR3 is CASSFITTRTDTQYF. CDR3 bases: TGTGCCAGCAGCTTCATTACTACCCGCACAGATACGCAGTATTTT.

The gene calls are TRBV19 and TRBJ2-7; 9 bases are a match to TRBD1. This CDR3 contains 14 residues. Germline V gene lookup returns CDR1 LNHDA and CDR2 SQIVND (reference sequence). V dropped 6 bases and J dropped 0; count of bases not matched to a gene: 3. The CDR3 loop reads CASSGQGTSYEQYF. The CDR3 DNA reads TGTGCCAGTAGCGGACAGGGGACCTCCTACGAGCAGTACTTC.

The gene calls are TRBV24-1 and TRBJ2-3; a weak D match, TRBD2 (5 bases). The germline gives CDR1 KGHDR, CDR2 SFDVKD. There are 14 residues in the CDR3. V was shortened by 5 bases and J by 1 base, with 9 bases between the two germline ends. CDR3 protein: CATSGSAGTDTQYF. The CDR3 nucleotides are TGTGCCACCAGTGGTAGCGCGGGCACAGATACGCAGTATTTT.

This chain connects TRBV6-2 or TRBV6-3 to TRBJ1-1; D is unclear. V was pared by 7 bases and J by 4 bases, with 13 bases between. CDR3 length: 13 residues. CDR1 and CDR2 (germline): MNHEY, SVGEGT. CDR3 DNA: TGTGCCAGCACCCTACGGGTGGCCACTGAAGCTTTCTTT. It specifies CASTLRVATEAFF.

This clonotype showed up just once. The chain links TRBV7-8 to TRBJ2-7; D may match TRBD1 or TRBD2 (5 bases each). The CDR3 runs to 15 residues. V was shortened by 4 bases and J by 2 bases, with 15 bases between the two germline ends. The germline CDR1 and CDR2 sequences are SGHVS and FQNEAQ. This CDR3 is CASSSPGRRTYEQYF. The CDR3 DNA reads TGTGCCAGCAGCTCACCGGGACGGCGGACCTACGAGCAGTACTTC.